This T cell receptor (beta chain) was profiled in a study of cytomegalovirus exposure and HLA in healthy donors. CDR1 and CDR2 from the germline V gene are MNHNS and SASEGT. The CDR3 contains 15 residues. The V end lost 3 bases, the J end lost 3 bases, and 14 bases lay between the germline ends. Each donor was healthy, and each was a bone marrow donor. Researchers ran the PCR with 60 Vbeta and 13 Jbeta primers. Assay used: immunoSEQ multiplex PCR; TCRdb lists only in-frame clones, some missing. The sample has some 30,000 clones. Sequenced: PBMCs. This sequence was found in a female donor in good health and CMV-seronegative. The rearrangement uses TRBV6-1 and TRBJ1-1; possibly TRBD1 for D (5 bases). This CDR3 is CASSDRVQGHTEAFF. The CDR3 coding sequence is TGTGCCAGCAGTGACAGGGTCCAGGGCCACACTGAAGCTTTCTTT.